The sequence of this T cell receptor (beta chain) was determined in a study of type 1 and type 2 diabetes patients. Study at large: CD4+ or CD8+ T cells were positively selected from PBMCs with microbeads. Whole-study results and caveats: V and J gene usage correlated at roughly 0.97 between type 2 diabetes and control samples. Some expanded clones seen only in T1D might occur in additional T2D or control samples.

Per germline, CDR1 DFQATT and CDR2 SNEGSKA (reference sequence). This CDR3 region has 10 residues. Trimming cost V 3 bases and J 10 bases, with 7 bases left between them. Anyone with other autoimmune disease or infection in the prior four weeks was excluded. This clonotype was observed a handful of times. Its antigen is not known. The PCR template was genomic DNA. A primer set of 30 forward and 13 reverse primers amplified the CDR3. TCRdb recomputed calls from the multiplex PCR reads with MiXCR, one row per CDR3 protein. The sample records approximately 260,000 distinct CDR3 sequences, around 47% being singletons.

This sequence joins TRBV20-1 and TRBJ2-1, with D hard to call. Sequences were obtained from peripheral blood mononuclear cells (PBMCs). The receptor's source is a man aged 18-30 years with type 2 diabetes. The CDR3 DNA reads TGCAGTGCTAGTCGGTCAGAGCAGTTCTTC. Its translation is CSASRSEQFF.